Below are 23 T cell receptor beta chains sequenced from a single sample in a study of cytomegalovirus exposure and HLA in healthy donors. PCR used 60 Vbeta primers and 13 Jbeta primers. Here immunoSEQ multiplex PCR was the method, and the copy in TCRdb shows in-frame clones only, minus some. Among approximately 120,000 clones, approximately 81% were seen once, and the ten largest hold under 2.5%. Input material: PBMCs. The receptor source for this set is a woman aged 30 to 39 in good health and CMV-seronegative.

This clone was counted a single time. In nucleotides, the CDR3 is TGTGCCAGCAGTGACTCAGCGGGAGGCTACAATGAGCAGTTCTTC. This translates into CASSDSAGGYNEQFF. The V and J genes are TRBV6-4 and TRBJ2-1; 9 bases are a match to TRBD2. CDR1 MRHNA and CDR2 SNTAGT come from the germline V gene. This CDR3 has 15 amino acids. The trim removed 0 bases at V and 3 bases at J, leaving 0 bases unmatched.

The chain combines TRBV2 with TRBJ2-3; 8 bases are shared with TRBD1. CDR1 is SNHLY and CDR2 is FYNNEI in the germline V gene. The CDR3 runs 15 residues. V dropped 8 bases and J dropped 7; count of bases not matched to a gene: 14. CDR3 bases: TGTGCCAGCGGGACTGGACAGGGTTCTAGGAATACGCAGTATTTT. Translating gives CASGTGQGSRNTQYF.

This chain joins TRBV5-4 and TRBJ2-1; possibly TRBD2 for D (6 bases). The V and J ends lost 4 bases and 7 bases respectively, with 9 bases between them. The CDR3 contains 12 residues. Germline CDR1 and CDR2: SGHNT and YYREEE (reference sequence). The CDR3: CASSALANEQFF. The CDR3 DNA reads TGTGCCAGCAGCGCCCTAGCGAATGAGCAGTTCTTC. Filled out from reference TRBV5-4 and TRBJ2-1, the complete variable domain reads ETGVTQSPTHLIKTRGQQVTLRCSSQSGHNTVSWYQQALGQGPQFIFQYYREEENGRGNFPPRFSGLQFPNYSSELNVNALELDDSALYLCASSALANEQFFGPGTRLTVL.

The chain couples TRBV7-2 to TRBJ2-2; D possibly corresponds to TRBD2 (5 bases). Germline CDR1 is SGHTA and CDR2 is FQGNSA. The CDR3 extends over 14 amino acids. The germline V and J ends were trimmed by 1 base and 6 bases, with 9 bases remaining between them. The CDR3 region is CASSLGGVSGELFF. The CDR3, as DNA: TGTGCCAGCAGCTTAGGGGGAGTGTCCGGGGAGCTGTTTTTT. The full variable domain, in which reference TRBV7-2 and TRBJ2-2 provide the parts outside the CDR3, is GAGVSQSPSNKVTEKGKDVELRCDPISGHTALYWYRQSLGQGLEFLIYFQGNSAPDKSGLPSDRFSAERTGGSVSTLTIQRTQQEDSAVYLCASSLGGVSGELFFGEGSRLTVL.

The rearrangement uses TRBV29-1 and TRBJ2-4; 8 bases fit TRBD2. Germline CDR1 is SQVTM and CDR2 is ANQGSEA. This CDR3 is built from 14 residues. The V segment lost 7 bases and the J segment 0 bases; nucleotides outside the gene matches: 5. CDR3 amino acids: CSGNAGGAKNIQYF. CDR3 nucleotide sequence: TGCAGCGGAAATGCGGGAGGAGCCAAAAACATTCAGTACTTC.

V is TRBV18 and J is TRBJ2-2; tentative D call: TRBD2 (5 bases). CDR1 is KGHSH and CDR2 is LQKENI in the germline V gene. V gave up 4 bases and J gave up 7 bases, with 13 bases separating them. The CDR3 totals 14 residues. CDR3 in DNA: TGTGCCAGCTCACAACTAGTGATCGACGGGGAGCTGTTTTTT. Its translation is CASSQLVIDGELFF.

The chain employs TRBV2 and TRBJ2-7; 8 bases map to TRBD1. The CDR3 consists of 14 residues. J lost 0 bases, V lost 6 bases, and 4 bases had no gene match. CDR1 is SNHLY and CDR2 is FYNNEI in the germline V gene. DNA of the CDR3: TGTGCCAGCAGCGGGACAGGTTCCTCCTACGAGCAGTACTTC. This codes for CASSGTGSSYEQYF.

V gene TRBV9 combines with J gene TRBJ1-1; D uncertain. Looked up from germline, CDR1 is SGDLS and CDR2 is YYNGEE. CDR3 length equals 14 residues. The V and J ends lost 0 bases and 5 bases respectively, with 11 bases between them. The CDR3 nucleotides read TGTGCCAGCAGCGTAGGTAACAGAGAGACTGAAGCTTTCTTT. This encodes CASSVGNRETEAFF.

This sequence joins TRBV5-1 and TRBJ2-1; D gene ambiguous. There are 13 residues in the CDR3. V was cut by 4 bases and J by 9 bases, with 14 bases left in between. Per the germline V gene, CDR1 is SGHRS and CDR2 is YFSETQ. The CDR3 DNA reads as TGCGCCAGCAGCCCGCAGGTGGGTAGTGAGCAGTTCTTC. Protein product: CASSPQVGSEQFF.

V usage is TRBV19 and J usage is TRBJ2-3; TRBD2 matches 8 bases. The V segment lost 7 bases and the J segment 2 bases; nucleotides outside the gene matches: 14. CDR1 is LNHDA and CDR2 is SQIVND in the germline V gene (reference sequence). The CDR3 has 17 residues. The CDR3 DNA reads TGTGCCAGTACAGAGCGCGCTAGCGGGCTACTCACAGATACGCAGTATTTT. Translating it yields CASTERASGLLTDTQYF.

The table lists this clone with a few counts. CDR3 residues: CASSLPETGGQPQHF. DNA for the CDR3: TGTGCCAGCAGCCTGCCGGAGACAGGAGGACAGCCCCAGCATTTT. The V and J genes are TRBV6-1 and TRBJ1-5, with D possibly being TRBD1 (6 bases). The CDR3 totals 15 residues. V was shortened by 6 bases and J by 7 bases, with 19 bases between the two germline ends. CDR1 is MNHNS, CDR2 SASEGT, per germline.

V is TRBV5-4 and J is TRBJ2-7, with 11 bases fitting TRBD1. In germline, CDR1 is SGHNT, CDR2 YYREEE (reference sequence). The J segment lost 8 bases and the V segment lost 1 base, leaving 8 bases of the junction unmatched. The CDR3 covers 15 residues. In DNA form, the CDR3 reads TGTGCCAGCAGCTTGCTGGGACAGGGGGTTGAGAAGCAGTACTTC. Translated: CASSLLGQGVEKQYF.

J is TRBJ2-5 and V is TRBV9; 9 nucleotides align to TRBD2. V shed 6 bases and J 4 bases; nucleotides not matched to a gene: 7. CDR1 is SGDLS, CDR2 YYNGEE, per germline. CDR3 size: 14 residues. CDR3 bases: TGTGCCAGCACTGGCGGGAGGGCCTCAGAGACCCAGTACTTC. This gives the protein CASTGGRASETQYF.

The V gene is TRBV5-4, the J gene TRBJ2-5, with unresolved D. The CDR3 is 14 amino acids. The germline V gene encodes CDR1 SGHNT and CDR2 YYREEE (reference sequence). Trimming took 0 bases from V and 2 from J, leaving 8 bases between them. This CDR3 reads CASSLGQAQETQYF. CDR3 nucleotide sequence: TGTGCCAGCAGCTTGGGGCAGGCACAAGAGACCCAGTACTTC.

This clone was detected only a few times. V and J are TRBV27 and TRBJ2-3; D perhaps matches TRBD2 (5 bases). From germline, CDR1 is MNHEY and CDR2 SMNVEV (reference sequence). The CDR3 is 16 residues long. Trimming took 3 bases from V and 6 from J, leaving 19 bases between them. The CDR3 DNA follows: TGTGCCAGCAGTTTTGGTGAGGGCCTAAGGGTGGATACGCAGTATTTT. Residues: CASSFGEGLRVDTQYF.

The sample holds a few counts of this clone. The chain joins TRBV4-1 to TRBJ2-5, with TRBD2 matching 7 bases. The CDR3 loop spans 13 amino acids. Losses at the gene ends were 4 bases for V and 11 bases for J; bases not matched to a gene: 10. Germline V gives CDR1 MGHRA, CDR2 YSYEKL. In DNA, the CDR3 is TGCGCCAGCAGCCCCCTACTAGCGAGGGAGCAGTACTTC. Amino acid sequence: CASSPLLAREQYF.

The chain joins TRBV10-1 to TRBJ2-3; D is possibly TRBD1 (6 bases). The CDR3 covers 13 residues. The V gene's germline CDR1 is WNHNN and CDR2 SYGVQD (reference sequence). Trimming took off 7 bases at V and 1 base at J, with 9 bases between the two ends. The CDR3 protein is CASTGDGTDTQYF. CDR3 coding DNA: TGCGCCAGCACAGGGGATGGCACAGATACGCAGTATTTT.

The chain combines TRBV7-8 with TRBJ2-5, with TRBD1 identical over 10 bases. This CDR3 is built from 16 residues. V was pared by 4 bases and J by 1 base, with 6 bases of the junction left unmatched. CDR1 SGHVS and CDR2 FQNEAQ come from the germline V gene. CDR3 sequence reads: CASSYGQGGSQETQYF. CDR3 DNA sequence: TGTGCCAGCAGCTACGGACAGGGGGGTAGCCAAGAGACCCAGTACTTC.

V usage is TRBV11-2 and J usage is TRBJ1-1, with a tentative D call TRBD1 (5 bases). The germline V and J ends were trimmed by 5 bases and 4 bases, with 26 bases remaining between them. The CDR3 is made up of 18 amino acids. From germline, CDR1 is SGHAT and CDR2 FQNNGV. The CDR3 DNA reads TGTGCCAGCAGCAGTATTTATATCGGGGGTGGTCGCGGCACTGAAGCTTTCTTT. Protein: CASSSIYIGGGRGTEAFF.

The chain recombines TRBV6-4 with TRBJ2-2; 7 bases align to TRBD1. The CDR3 consists of 14 residues. V lost 6 bases to trimming and J lost 4 bases; unmatched junction nucleotides: 5. Per germline, CDR1 MRHNA and CDR2 SNTAGT. This CDR3 is CASRMDRSTGELFF. The CDR3 nucleotides are TGTGCCAGCAGAATGGACAGGAGCACCGGGGAGCTGTTTTTT.

The chain carries TRBV29-1 and TRBJ1-1; D perhaps matches TRBD1 (5 bases). Looked up from germline, CDR1 is SQVTM and CDR2 is ANQGSEA. This CDR3 spans 13 amino acids. V lost 4 bases and J lost 0, with 9 bases in between. The CDR3 DNA follows: TGCAGCGTTGGTCAACAGGTGAACACTGAAGCTTTCTTT. Translation gives CSVGQQVNTEAFF.

The rearrangement uses TRBV19 and TRBJ1-4; D may be TRBD1 (6 bases). This CDR3 spans 14 amino acids. The V end was cut by 6 bases, the J end by 6 bases, with 14 bases between. Germline CDR1 is LNHDA and CDR2 is SQIVND (reference sequence). The CDR3 spells CASRAGAEDEKLFF. CDR3 bases: TGTGCCAGTAGGGCAGGGGCGGAGGATGAAAAACTGTTTTTT.

This chain uses TRBV5-6 with TRBJ1-4, with a tentative D call TRBD1 (5 bases). The CDR3 has 13 amino acids. Germline V gene sequence: CDR1 SGHDT, CDR2 YYEEEE. Trimming removed 4 bases from V and 4 bases from J, with 8 bases in between. The CDR3 protein is CASSPGLNEKLFF. CDR3 coding DNA: TGTGCCAGCAGCCCGGGACTTAATGAAAAACTGTTTTTT.